This TCR beta chain comes out of a study of T cell repertoires in cytomegalovirus infection. Overall study: Matching HLA type and CMV infection were both indicated by public TCR beta signatures. Study-level findings and limits: In two of eight donors, the top clonotype was HLA-C-restricted CMV-specific. The cumulative frequency of public TCR beta families distinguished individuals who carried CMV together with the relevant HLA.

TCRdb called the reads again in MiXCR, with one record for every CDR3 protein. The data contain more than 350,000 distinct CDR3 sequences, 25% to 40% of them seen just once; the ten biggest clones take up roughly an eighth. For this clonotype: No antigen is known for it.

From germline, CDR1 is SGHRS and CDR2 YFSETQ. The V segment lost 0 bases and the J segment 0 bases; nucleotides outside the gene matches: 8. This CDR3 region has 17 residues. V is TRBV5-1 and J is TRBJ1-1, with 7 bases that match TRBD1. The TCR originated in a human donor in good health (CMV status not recorded). Some clones in this sample may be carry-over from other donors' samples. Sequenced input: PBMCs. In DNA form, the CDR3 reads TGCGCCAGCAGCTTGGGGGGCAGGGGGAGGGTGAACACTGAAGCTTTCTTT. This sequence encodes CASSLGGRGRVNTEAFF.